This TCR beta chain was recorded in a study of cytomegalovirus exposure and HLA in healthy donors. CDR1 and CDR2 from the germline V gene are SGHRS and YFSETQ. The CDR3 sequence is 14 residues long. J lost 5 bases, V lost 1 base, and 4 bases had no gene match. In regard to this clone: Its antigen is as yet unknown. This specimen includes other DNA sequences encoding the same CDR3.

Amplification used 60 Vbeta primers and 13 Jbeta primers. Clones were sequenced by immunoSEQ multiplex PCR, and TCRdb holds only the in-frame ones, with some missing. The sample holds 130,000 or so clones; around 85% are singletons and the top ten take approximately 6.4%. Study-wide results and limits: The number of N-insertions in an Asian-associated ancestry cluster was reportedly below the roughly 700-donor mean in a later analysis. TCR beta chains numbering some 160 were designated cytomegalovirus-associated.

Despite likely unrecorded immune exposures, the donors were nominally healthy at the time of sampling. The chain joins TRBV5-1 to TRBJ1-1; 8 bases map to TRBD1. The receptor comes from a woman in her twenties or thirties in good health and CMV-seropositive. Source material: PBMCs. CDR3 nucleotide sequence: TGCGCCAGCAGCTTGCAGGGGGCAGGAACTGAAGCTTTCTTT. Translated: CASSLQGAGTEAFF.